The 22 T cell receptor beta chains given below trace back to one sample, sequenced in a study of OX40 agonist ivuxolimab in advanced cancers. Some clones are missing from TCRdb's copy, which holds only in-frame ones; the method was immunoSEQ multiplex PCR. The sample records tens of thousands of clones, roughly 85% being singletons. Sequences were derived from CD4+ or CD8+ T cells sorted from blood, sampled in a trial of the OX40 agonist ivuxolimab. The receptor set was obtained from an adult with an advanced solid tumor such as melanoma, head and neck, liver or kidney cancer.

This clone was observed a few times. For the CDR3, the DNA is TGTGCCAGCAGAACGGGACTAGCGGGGGGAGGGCAAGAGACCCAGTACTTC. This gives the protein CASRTGLAGGGQETQYF. V is TRBV2 and J is TRBJ2-5; 15 bases align to TRBD2. The germline CDR1 and CDR2 sequences are SNHLY and FYNNEI. Trimming at V came to 6 bases and at J to 2 bases, leaving 7 bases not matched to a gene. The CDR3 consists of 17 residues.

The genes are TRBV7-9 and TRBJ2-2; TRBD1 aligns across 11 bases. This CDR3 region has 15 residues. With V trimmed by 8 bases and J by 3 bases, 5 bases remained unmatched. Looked up from germline, CDR1 is SEHNR and CDR2 is FQNEAQ (reference sequence). The CDR3, as DNA: TGTGCCAGCCCCCGGACAGGGGGCGACACCGGGGAGCTGTTTTTT. This gives the protein CASPRTGGDTGELFF. The variable domain in full, completed from reference TRBV7-9 and TRBJ2-2, reads DTGVSQNPRHKITKRGQNVTFRCDPISEHNRLYWYRQTLGQGPEFLTYFQNEAQLEKSRLLSDRFSAERPKGSFSTLEIQRTEQGDSAMYLCASPRTGGDTGELFFGEGSRLTVL.

The chain has TRBV7-2 and TRBJ2-7; D unresolved. Germline lookup yields CDR1 SGHTA and CDR2 FQGNSA. There are 11 residues in the CDR3. Trimming left V 2 bases short and J 5 bases short, with 4 bases between. The CDR3 nucleotides read TGTGCCAGCAGCTTAATCCACGAGCAGTACTTC. This encodes CASSLIHEQYF.

The J gene is TRBJ2-7, the V gene TRBV15; 8 nucleotides line up with TRBD1. V was clipped by 3 bases and J by 2 bases; unmatched bases: 12. There are 17 residues in the CDR3. From germline, CDR1 is LNHNV and CDR2 YYDKDF (reference sequence). The CDR3 is CATSSREGTGRTYEQYF. The CDR3 coding sequence is TGTGCCACCAGCAGCCGGGAAGGGACAGGAAGGACCTACGAGCAGTACTTC.

The gene calls are TRBV28 and TRBJ2-1; 7 positions match TRBD1. The V gene's germline CDR1 is MDHEN and CDR2 SYDVKM. Germline trimming cut 5 bases from V and 0 bases from J; bases unmatched to any gene: 4. The length of the CDR3 is 15 residues. CDR3 coding DNA: TGTGCCAGCAGTGGGGGACAGAGCTCCTACAATGAGCAGTTCTTC. It translates to CASSGGQSSYNEQFF.

The chain links TRBV28 to TRBJ2-2, with TRBD1 identical over 7 bases. Trimming took 7 bases from V and 5 from J; bases not matched to a gene: 7. Germline-derived CDR1 and CDR2 are MDHEN and SYDVKM. The CDR3 spans 14 residues. CDR3 sequence (DNA): TGTGCCAGCACACGGGACAGAACTACCGGGGAGCTGTTTTTT. Protein product: CASTRDRTTGELFF.

The V call is TRBV15, the J call TRBJ2-7, with 10 bases lining up with TRBD1. J lost 2 bases, V lost 2 bases, and 15 bases had no gene match. Germline CDR1 reads LNHNV; CDR2 reads YYDKDF (reference sequence). CDR3 size: 19 residues. The CDR3 bases are TGTGCCACCAGCAGAAGACTTCCCGGGACAGGGGCTGGAGCCTACGAGCAGTACTTC. Its translation: CATSRRLPGTGAGAYEQYF.

The gene calls are TRBV15 and TRBJ1-2, with D perhaps matching TRBD1 (5 bases). This CDR3 contains 17 residues. Germline CDR1 reads LNHNV; CDR2 reads YYDKDF (reference sequence). The V end was cut by 5 bases, the J end by 4 bases, with 23 bases between. The DNA of the CDR3 is TGTGCCACCAGCGGACCGTCCCGGGACCTAAGCGGCTATGGCTACACCTTC. Protein sequence: CATSGPSRDLSGYGYTF. Filled out from reference TRBV15 and TRBJ1-2, the complete variable domain reads DAMVIQNPRYQVTQFGKPVTLSCSQTLNHNVMYWYQQKSSQAPKLLFHYYDKDFNNEADTPDNFQSRRPNTSFCFLDIRSPGLGDTAMYLCATSGPSRDLSGYGYTFGSGTRLTVV.

The chain uses TRBV19 and TRBJ2-1; 10 positions agree with TRBD2. CDR1 LNHDA and CDR2 SQIVND come from the germline V gene (reference sequence). The V and J ends lost 7 bases and 8 bases, in that order; junction bases with no gene match: 8. This CDR3 is built from 14 residues. The CDR3 reads CASNKREGSHEQFF. Written as DNA, the CDR3 is TGTGCCAGTAACAAGCGGGAGGGCTCCCATGAGCAGTTCTTC.

This clone was detected once. The chain recombines TRBV2 with TRBJ2-1; TRBD1 matches 8 bases. Germline values: CDR1 SNHLY, CDR2 FYNNEI. This CDR3 has 13 amino acids. V was pared by 3 bases and J by 9 bases, with 4 bases of the junction left unmatched. DNA of the CDR3: TGTGCCAGCAGTGAGGACAGGGTGCGTGAGCAGTTCTTC. Its translation is CASSEDRVREQFF.

J is TRBJ2-7 and V is TRBV5-1; TRBD2 aligns across 8 bases. V shed 0 bases, J shed 4 bases, and the junction held 9 bases outside the gene matches. CDR1 and CDR2 (germline): SGHRS, YFSETQ. The CDR3 loop spans 16 amino acids. The CDR3 DNA sequence: TGCGCCAGCAGCTTGGCTTACGGGAGGGCCGGTTACGAGCAGTACTTC. Protein product: CASSLAYGRAGYEQYF.

The chain combines TRBV7-3 with TRBJ1-4; the D gene is possibly TRBD1 (6 bases). The CDR3 extends over 14 amino acids. The ends were cut back, 1 base at V and 8 bases at J, with 11 bases in the middle. Per germline, CDR1 SGHTA and CDR2 FQGTGA. This chain's CDR3 is CASSLKGGWEKLFF. In nucleotides, the CDR3 is TGTGCCAGCAGCTTAAAGGGGGGCTGGGAAAAACTGTTTTTT.

The chain is built from TRBV6-1 and TRBJ2-1; 9 nucleotides align to TRBD2. CDR1 is MNHNS, CDR2 SASEGT, per germline. The CDR3 loop spans 14 amino acids. With V trimmed by 2 bases and J by 4 bases, 0 bases remained unmatched. The CDR3 nucleotides read TGTGCCAGCAGTGAAAGCGGGAGGTACAATGAGCAGTTCTTC. Translated, it gives CASSESGRYNEQFF.

This clone was found a few times. CDR3 sequence: CASSPRGRAQHF. CDR3 coding DNA: TGTGCCAGCAGCCCCAGGGGCAGGGCCCAGCATTTT. The rearrangement links TRBV7-3 to TRBJ1-5; tentatively, D is TRBD1 (6 bases). V was shortened by 5 bases and J by 11 bases, with 13 bases between the two germline ends. The CDR3 consists of 12 residues. Per germline, CDR1 SGHTA and CDR2 FQGTGA.

V and J are TRBV9 and TRBJ2-1, with D possibly being TRBD1 (6 bases). Per the germline V gene, CDR1 is SGDLS and CDR2 is YYNGEE. With 4 bases removed from V and 9 bases from J, the gap between germline ends came to 14 bases. CDR3 size: 13 residues. The CDR3 loop is CASSPLGAVEQFF. The CDR3 DNA reads TGTGCCAGCAGCCCCTTGGGGGCGGTTGAGCAGTTCTTC.

The chain has TRBV29-1 and TRBJ2-2; D perhaps matches TRBD1 (6 bases). Trimming left V 5 bases short and J 0 bases short, with 13 bases between. Germline assignment: CDR1 SQVTM and CDR2 ANQGSEA. This CDR3 has 15 residues. For the CDR3, the DNA is TGCAGCGTTAAATTACGGACAGCGAACACCGGGGAGCTGTTTTTT. Protein product: CSVKLRTANTGELFF.

Details on this clone: At one boundary the junction diverges from the germline segment, which might be a read error. The chain combines TRBV28 with TRBJ1-5; D not certain. CDR3 size: 12 residues. Germline-derived CDR1 and CDR2 are MDHEN and SYDVKM. Written as DNA, the CDR3 is TGTGCCAGCAGGGAGGTCAATCAACCCCAGCATTTT. It encodes CASREVNQPQHF.

The V gene is TRBV2, the J gene TRBJ1-5; D gene unclear. The ends were cut back, 8 bases at V and 6 bases at J, with 14 bases in the middle. The germline V gene encodes CDR1 SNHLY and CDR2 FYNNEI. The CDR3 consists of 13 residues. The DNA of the CDR3 is TGTGCCAGCGGACCCTTGGGCTCTCAGCCCCAGCATTTT. The encoded protein is CASGPLGSQPQHF.

This chain joins TRBV13 and TRBJ1-1; 8 positions match TRBD1. The CDR3 totals 14 residues. Looked up from germline, CDR1 is PRHDT and CDR2 is FYEKMQ (reference sequence). The V segment lost 5 bases and the J segment 7 bases; nucleotides outside the gene matches: 9. The CDR3: CASSQVHRGDEAFF. In DNA, the CDR3 is TGTGCCAGCAGCCAAGTACACAGGGGGGATGAAGCTTTCTTT. Full variable domain (missing parts from reference TRBV13 and TRBJ1-1): AAGVIQSPRHLIKEKRETATLKCYPIPRHDTVYWYQQGPGQDPQFLISFYEKMQSDKGSIPDRFSAQQFSDYHSELNMSSLELGDSALYFCASSQVHRGDEAFFGQGTRLTVV.

CDR3 residues: CASSMGQGAHQPQHF. For the CDR3, the DNA is TGTGCCAGTAGTATGGGGCAGGGGGCCCATCAGCCCCAGCATTTT. The genes are TRBV19 and TRBJ1-5, with 8 bases identical to TRBD1. Germline CDR1 is LNHDA and CDR2 is SQIVND (reference sequence). J lost 5 bases, V lost 3 bases, and 6 bases had no gene match. CDR3 length: 15 residues.

Turning to this clone: A junction end diverges from the germline sequence, so it may reflect a read error. The chain joins TRBV19 to TRBJ1-2, with 8 bases identical to TRBD1. Germline values: CDR1 LNHDA, CDR2 SQIVND (reference sequence). The CDR3 totals 12 residues. The CDR3, as DNA: TGTGCCAGTAGTATGCGGGACAGGTCGTCTTACTTC. This gives the protein CASSMRDRSSYF.

V is TRBV6-6 and J is TRBJ1-1; the D gene is possibly TRBD1 (6 bases). The CDR3 length is 12 residues. The germline CDR1 and CDR2 sequences are MNHNY and SVGAGI (reference sequence). V dropped 10 bases and J dropped 10 bases, with 19 bases sitting between them. The CDR3 DNA sequence: TGTGCCACGTTTACAGGGTCTTCTCGAGCTTTCTTT. Amino acid sequence: CATFTGSSRAFF.